The 6 T cell receptor beta chains listed next were all sequenced from one sample in a study of blood T cell repertoires in COVID-19. The data were produced by immunoSEQ multiplex PCR, yet TCRdb's version contains in-frame clones alone and is incomplete. The sample has about 280,000 clones, roughly 80% seen once; the top ten hold about 5%. Sequenced input: PBMCs or T cells enriched from blood (not recorded which). These receptors came from a man aged 40-55 years who had been exposed to COVID-19.

The chain recombines TRBV9 with TRBJ1-3; D gene ambiguous. Germline V gene lookup returns CDR1 SGDLS and CDR2 YYNGEE. Trimming left V 2 bases short and J 3 bases short, with 9 bases between. The CDR3 is 14 amino acids. The CDR3 DNA is TGTGCCAGCAGCGTCCAGTCATTTGGAAACACCATATATTTT. Encoded protein: CASSVQSFGNTIYF.

This clone was recorded a few times. The CDR3 sequence is CASSRGVDEKLFF. The CDR3 bases are TGTGCCAGCAGTCGGGGAGTAGATGAAAAACTGTTTTTT. The rearrangement uses TRBV12-3 or TRBV12-4 and TRBJ1-4; no definite D call. CDR3 size: 13 residues. V lost 5 bases, J lost 6 bases, and 10 bases lay in between.

The chain has TRBV2 and TRBJ1-4; the D is unclear. From germline, CDR1 is SNHLY and CDR2 FYNNEI. Between the trimmed V and J ends, which lost 7 bases and 10 bases, there was a span of 16 bases. This CDR3 region has 13 residues. In nucleotides, the CDR3 is TGTGCCAGCATGGTTTCGGGAGAAGGAAAACTGTTTTTT. Protein product: CASMVSGEGKLFF.

The rearrangement joins TRBV6-1 to TRBJ1-2, with 9 bases lining up with TRBD1. This CDR3 has 14 residues. Looked up from germline, CDR1 is MNHNS and CDR2 is SASEGT. V gave up 2 bases and J gave up 14 bases; unmatched junction bases: 12. This chain's CDR3 is CASSEWTGDPKGTF. The CDR3 DNA sequence: TGTGCCAGCAGTGAATGGACAGGGGACCCGAAAGGGACCTTC.

This rearrangement joins TRBV29-1 to TRBJ2-1; possibly TRBD1 for D (6 bases). V was shortened by 5 bases and J by 3 bases, with 11 bases between the two germline ends. Germline V lookup: CDR1 SQVTM, CDR2 ANQGSEA. This CDR3 is 13 amino acids long. For the CDR3, the DNA is TGCAGCGTTTCCGGGACACTCTACAATGAGCAGTTCTTC. Amino acid sequence: CSVSGTLYNEQFF.

This clone has more than one count but fewer than ten. The chain recombines TRBV5-5 with TRBJ2-7, with 7 positions matching TRBD1. V gave up 0 bases and J gave up 2 bases; unmatched junction bases: 5. The CDR3 totals 15 residues. Germline V CDR1 and CDR2: SGHKS, YYEKEE (reference sequence). Here the CDR3 DNA reads TGTGCCAGCAGCTTGGAGCCGGGACAGACCTACGAGCAGTACTTC. Translating gives CASSLEPGQTYEQYF.